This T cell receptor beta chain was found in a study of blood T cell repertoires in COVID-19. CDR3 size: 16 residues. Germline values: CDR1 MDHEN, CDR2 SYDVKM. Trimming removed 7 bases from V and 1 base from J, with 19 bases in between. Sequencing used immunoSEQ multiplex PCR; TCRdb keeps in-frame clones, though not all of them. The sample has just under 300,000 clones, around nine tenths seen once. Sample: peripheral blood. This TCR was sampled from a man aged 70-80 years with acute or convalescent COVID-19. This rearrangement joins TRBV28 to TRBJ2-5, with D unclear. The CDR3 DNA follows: TGTGCCAGCAATTCTCCGACCCGCCAGGCCCAAGAGACCCAGTACTTC. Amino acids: CASNSPTRQAQETQYF.